This TCR beta chain was observed in a study of tissue T cells after allogeneic stem cell transplantation. Study-wide results and caveats: Sampling depth was limited, and the cohort was small and clinically varied. Anatomically similar tissues had similar TCR repertoires within each patient.

This clone was detected only once. Its antigen is as yet unknown. The listed genes are named as in mouse. CDR3 sequences, V/J genes, frequencies and template counts came from survey-depth TCRbeta sequencing. Sequencing used immunoSEQ multiplex PCR; TCRdb keeps in-frame clones, though not all of them. The sample has some 47,000 clones, about three quarters seen once. Sequenced: sorted cells pooled from one or two spleens. This receptor was obtained from a pool of C57BL/6 mice in good health.

The chain's CDR3 is CASSRGATEVFF. The CDR3 bases that were read are TGTGCCAGCAGTCGGGGAGCCACAGAAGTCTTC. J is TRBJ1-1 and V is TRBV19; D ambiguous. The read falls 1 residue short of the CDR3 end, and the missing part is taken from the germline J gene. V was cut by 4 bases and J by 4 bases, with 8 bases left in between. This CDR3 has 12 amino acids. CDR1 and CDR2 from the germline V gene are FNHDT and SITEND (reference sequence).